The clone carrying this TCR beta chain has more than one count but fewer than ten. The data belong to a study of regulatory T cells in long-lasting Graves disease. Across the whole study: Graves' patients who were just diagnosed had used antithyroid drugs for under 3 months.

CDR3-region Arm-PCR and iRepertoire HTBI primers produced the TCR beta libraries. TCRdb ran MiXCR on the multiplex PCR reads and lists one entry per CDR3 protein. The data hold about 440,000 distinct CDR3 sequences, with about a sixth observed a single time. Indicated time point: newly diagnosed GD, antithyroid drugs for less than 3 months. Isolated PBMC RNA provided the starting material for the TCR library. The sample was also linked to a second study, of T cells in Graves' hyperthyroidism and ophthalmopathy. From that second work: Graves' hyperthyroidism without ophthalmopathy progression within 18 months was termed stable. Each diagnosis drew on symptoms, thyroxine, TRAb, thyroid ultrasound and orbital computed tomography findings.

The sequenced sample was peripheral blood mononuclear cells (PBMCs), obtained at new diagnosis, from a patient treated with antithyroid drugs. The clonotype was recovered from a woman in her 30s with Graves disease.

CDR3 protein: CSIRAGGSTGELFF. The DNA for the CDR3 is TGCAGCATAAGGGCAGGGGGCTCCACCGGGGAGCTGTTTTTT. The rearrangement links TRBV29-1 to TRBJ2-2; TRBD1 matches 8 bases. Germline CDR1 and CDR2: SQVTM and ANQGSEA. The CDR3 contains 14 residues. V trimming: 8 bases; J trimming: 4 bases; junction bases outside the gene matches: 9.